This is a list of T cell receptor beta chains from one sample in a study of T cell repertoires in cytomegalovirus infection. Their antigens are not known. In TCRdb, the reads were re-called with MiXCR into one record per CDR3 protein. In the table there are around 710,000 distinct CDR3 sequences, around 29% of which are singletons. The starting material was cultured CD8+ T cells from PBMCs, obtained from culture after CMV antigen stimulation. The receptors stem from a human donor in good health (CMV status not recorded). Some clones in this sample may be carry-over from other donors' samples. CDR3s include the opening cysteine and the closing phenylalanine or tryptophan. The order of the fields is V gene, clone size, CDR3 protein. Part of the rows lack a size; the others show once, few, many or a class for expanded clones.

v_gene: TRBV5-1; abundance: few; CDR3aa: CASSLGTGTILNYGYTF
v_gene: TRBV27; abundance: -; CDR3aa: CASSLFRRTDEKLFF
v_gene: TRBV10-1; abundance: -; CDR3aa: CASSAQLDNEQFF
v_gene: TRBV7-9; abundance: -; CDR3aa: CASSPSTGGITDTQYF
v_gene: TRBV7-9; abundance: few; CDR3aa: CASTNLWMQFF
v_gene: TRBV6-4; abundance: -; CDR3aa: CASSPGQGRGANVLTF
v_gene: TRBV7-8; abundance: many; CDR3aa: CASSLGVRGSPLHF
v_gene: TRBV7-2; abundance: many; CDR3aa: CASSHRSRTTSGNTIYF
v_gene: TRBV7-2; abundance: -; CDR3aa: CASSLDTPSLGIIDNEQFF
v_gene: TRBV7-6; abundance: -; CDR3aa: CASSPRSTGYEQYF
v_gene: TRBV9; abundance: -; CDR3aa: CASSVGDPLAKNIQYF
v_gene: TRBV4-3; abundance: few; CDR3aa: CASSQEVVDTEAFF
v_gene: TRBV7-6; abundance: many; CDR3aa: CASSLDPSSGNTIYF
v_gene: TRBV6-1; abundance: -; CDR3aa: CASSPLGYTEAFF
v_gene: TRBV10-3; abundance: many; CDR3aa: CAINQGRLTPGAFF
v_gene: TRBV9; abundance: -; CDR3aa: CASSVRIAGGYNEQFF
v_gene: TRBV7-9; abundance: -; CDR3aa: CASQEAGDYGYTF
v_gene: TRBV6-2/TRBV6-3; abundance: -; CDR3aa: CASQQSFEQYF
v_gene: TRBV7-2; abundance: many; CDR3aa: CASSLVPGANEQFF
v_gene: TRBV14; abundance: -; CDR3aa: CASSDWGAEKEETQYF
v_gene: TRBV24-1; abundance: -; CDR3aa: CATSDYGDTQYF
v_gene: TRBV7-3; abundance: few; CDR3aa: CASSPGGGGIETQYF
v_gene: TRBV24-1; abundance: few; CDR3aa: CATSPGRMYGYTF
v_gene: TRBV11-2; abundance: few; CDR3aa: CASSTRQDLETQYF
v_gene: TRBV27; abundance: -; CDR3aa: CASSLGRRQPQHF
v_gene: TRBV19; abundance: few; CDR3aa: CASSIIRTYSNQPQHF
v_gene: TRBV6-6; abundance: -; CDR3aa: CASSYDSSGGSTDTQYF
v_gene: TRBV11-2; abundance: few; CDR3aa: CASSLANINRDSSSPLTGELFF
v_gene: TRBV19; abundance: once; CDR3aa: CASSITSPAYQETQYF
v_gene: TRBV5-4; abundance: -; CDR3aa: CASLTSGDADTQYF
v_gene: TRBV2; abundance: -; CDR3aa: CASNDPPLRAGELFF
v_gene: TRBV10-2; abundance: few; CDR3aa: CASSELFSSTDTQYF
v_gene: TRBV7-6; abundance: few; CDR3aa: CASSLSTGGLNTEAFF
v_gene: TRBV3-1; abundance: -; CDR3aa: CASSRRLHVASDGYTF
v_gene: TRBV2; abundance: -; CDR3aa: CASSDWGSQPQHF
v_gene: TRBV6-2/TRBV6-3; abundance: -; CDR3aa: CASSLTDEKLFF
v_gene: TRBV20-1; abundance: -; CDR3aa: CSALDRGGSGANVLTF
v_gene: TRBV28; abundance: -; CDR3aa: CASRDHGGLVTEAFF
v_gene: TRBV27; abundance: -; CDR3aa: CASSLGAVPNTGELFF
v_gene: TRBV9; abundance: -; CDR3aa: CASSVVGGGGYGYTF
v_gene: TRBV2; abundance: few; CDR3aa: CASSTHWDGNTEAFF
v_gene: TRBV27; abundance: few; CDR3aa: CASSLSIVTGGAWGYTF
v_gene: TRBV6-1; abundance: -; CDR3aa: CASSDLAGPVYLTEAFF
v_gene: TRBV5-3; abundance: -; CDR3aa: CASSQEASGGAADTQYF
v_gene: TRBV18; abundance: -; CDR3aa: CASSPLSDRRPGELFF
v_gene: TRBV7-9; abundance: many; CDR3aa: CASSNTALAGNTIYF
v_gene: TRBV4-1; abundance: few; CDR3aa: CASSQGGTGGPNSPLHF
v_gene: TRBV9; abundance: -; CDR3aa: CASTMTGGHYNEQFF
v_gene: TRBV4-3; abundance: -; CDR3aa: CASSQTFSSYNEQFF
v_gene: TRBV7-9; abundance: -; CDR3aa: CASSLSGRSAQYF